This T cell receptor beta chain came from a study of response to subunit inactivated influenza vaccine. TCRdb processed the RT-PCR reads anew with MiXCR; each CDR3 protein has one entry. The repertoire holds 650,000 or so distinct CDR3 sequences, with about 15% as singletons. The germline V gene has CDR1 SGHAT and CDR2 FQNNGV. Trimming took 0 bases from V and 7 from J, leaving 15 bases between them. This CDR3 is 16 amino acids long. About this clonotype: Its antigen remains unidentified. A read error is possible here, since a much larger clone lies one base away.

Study-wide results and limits: Authors suggested each seasonal influenza vaccination recruits few new T cells.

The chain couples TRBV11-2 to TRBJ2-2, with D tentatively TRBD1 (7 bases). This TCR was sampled from a man aged 45-65 years who received an inactivated influenza vaccine. Sequences were derived from PBMCs from blood, sampled 14 to 15 days before vaccination. CDR3 bases: TGTGCCAGCAGCTTAGATCTGCAGGGGGGCGTCGGGGAGCTGTTTTTT. Protein product: CASSLDLQGGVGELFF.